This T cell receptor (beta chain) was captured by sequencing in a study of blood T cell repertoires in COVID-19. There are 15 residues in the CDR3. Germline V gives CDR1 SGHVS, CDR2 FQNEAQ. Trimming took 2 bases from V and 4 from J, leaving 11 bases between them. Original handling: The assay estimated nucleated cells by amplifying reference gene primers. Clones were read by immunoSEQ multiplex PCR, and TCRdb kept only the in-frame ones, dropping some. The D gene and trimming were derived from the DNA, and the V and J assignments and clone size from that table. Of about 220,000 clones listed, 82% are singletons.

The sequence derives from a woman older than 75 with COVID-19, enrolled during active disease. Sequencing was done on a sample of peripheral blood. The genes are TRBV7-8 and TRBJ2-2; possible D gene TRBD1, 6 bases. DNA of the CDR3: TGTGCCAGCAGCTTATCAGGGGTCGGCACCGGGGAGCTGTTTTTT. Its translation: CASSLSGVGTGELFF.